This T cell receptor beta chain was found in a study of identifying expanded T cells in peripheral blood. Study observations and caveats: About 1.3 clones differed between technical replicates, versus about 16 and 19 over time.

On this clone: Its specificity is not known.

Sequencing was performed with immunoSEQ multiplex PCR; in TCRdb, only in-frame clones are kept and a portion is missing. The sample has roughly 86,000 clones; approximately 84% are singletons. This clonotype originated in a person aged 18 to 69 in good health. The sequenced sample was blood.

CDR3 sequence reads: CASSLAVIQETQYF. DNA for the CDR3: TGTGCCAGCAGCTTAGCGGTAATTCAAGAGACCCAGTACTTC. The chain couples TRBV7-9 to TRBJ2-5; D unresolved. The ends were cut back, 0 bases at V and 2 bases at J, with 7 bases in the middle. Germline loops: CDR1 SEHNR, CDR2 FQNEAQ (reference sequence). There are 14 residues in the CDR3.